The 21 T cell receptor beta chains given below trace back to one sample, sequenced in a study of shared clonotypes between healthy human individuals. The naive CD8 population came from CD45RO-negative cells selected for CCR7, without terminally differentiated effector memory CD45RA+ cells. Clones were sequenced by immunoSEQ multiplex PCR, and TCRdb holds only the in-frame ones, with some missing. Among about 2 million clones listed, about 95% were seen once. The specimen sequenced was naive CD8+ T cells sorted from blood. The receptors come from a man younger than 30 in good health.

A word on this clone: The same CDR3 can be traced to other DNA sequences in this sample. The CDR3 nucleotides read TGTGCCAGCAGTTACTCCGAGGATTCCTACGAGCAGTACTTC. It is translated as CASSYSEDSYEQYF. The chain employs TRBV6-5 and TRBJ2-7; D uncertain. The germline CDR1 and CDR2 sequences are MNHEY and SVGAGI. Trimming pared 0 bases from V and 1 base from J, leaving 7 bases between. The CDR3 is 14 amino acids.

The gene calls are TRBV5-4 and TRBJ2-1; TRBD2 matches 11 bases. The CDR3 is made up of 18 amino acids. The germline V gene has CDR1 SGHNT and CDR2 YYREEE (reference sequence). Germline trimming cut 4 bases from V and 0 bases from J; bases unmatched to any gene: 9. The CDR3 DNA follows: TGTGCCAGCAGCCGGGGACTAGCGGCCTCGAGCTCCTACAATGAGCAGTTCTTC. It specifies CASSRGLAASSSYNEQFF.

The gene calls are TRBV13 and TRBJ2-1; D possibly uses TRBD1 or TRBD2 (5 bases each). This CDR3 has 14 amino acids. The V end lost 2 bases, the J end lost 14 bases, and 19 bases lay between the germline ends. Germline CDR1 is PRHDT and CDR2 is FYEKMQ (reference sequence). The CDR3, as DNA: TGTGCCAGCAGCTTAATGAGGGGTGGGCCCCTGGAGTTCTTC. Translating gives CASSLMRGGPLEFF.

V and J are TRBV6-6 and TRBJ1-1; TRBD1 matches at 7 bases. V trimming: 8 bases; J trimming: 0 bases; junction bases outside the gene matches: 6. Germline assignment: CDR1 MNHNY and CDR2 SVGAGI (reference sequence). This CDR3 is 14 amino acids long. The CDR3 sequence: CASDVDRVNTEAFF. The CDR3 coding sequence is TGTGCCAGCGACGTAGACAGGGTGAACACTGAAGCTTTCTTT.

The rearrangement joins TRBV19 to TRBJ2-4, with D uncertain. Germline lookup yields CDR1 LNHDA and CDR2 SQIVND (reference sequence). The CDR3 spans 16 residues. The V and J ends lost 3 bases and 0 bases respectively, with 12 bases between them. CDR3 DNA sequence: TGTGCCAGTAGTATCACCTACCAAATAGCCAAAAACATTCAGTACTTC. Translation gives CASSITYQIAKNIQYF.

This rearrangement joins TRBV27 to TRBJ2-7; D gene unclear. Germline-derived CDR1 and CDR2 are MNHEY and SMNVEV (reference sequence). V shed 0 bases and J shed 3 bases, with 12 bases lying between them. This CDR3 is built from 15 residues. CDR3 in amino acids: CASSLSAAGYYEQYF. The DNA of the CDR3 is TGTGCCAGCAGTTTATCGGCGGCTGGGTACTACGAGCAGTACTTC.

The J gene is TRBJ2-2, the V gene TRBV7-6, with 7 bases that match TRBD2. The V gene's germline CDR1 is SGHVS and CDR2 FNYEAQ. With 1 base clipped from V and 0 bases from J, the junction kept 8 bases outside the gene matches. The CDR3 loop spans 18 amino acids. DNA of the CDR3: TGTGCCAGCAGCTTAGAGGGACCGGGACTAACGAACACCGGGGAGCTGTTTTTT. Amino acids: CASSLEGPGLTNTGELFF.

The chain is built from TRBV7-2 and TRBJ2-7; D possibly matches TRBD1 or TRBD2 (6 bases each). CDR3 length: 15 amino acids. Trimming took 6 bases from V and 2 from J, leaving 17 bases between them. Germline V CDR1 and CDR2: SGHTA, FQGNSA. The CDR3, as DNA: TGTGCCAGCAGTACGGGGGCAGCTCCCACCTACGAGCAGTACTTC. Its translation: CASSTGAAPTYEQYF.

The chain couples TRBV19 to TRBJ2-3; 13 nucleotides align to TRBD2. Germline CDR1 and CDR2: LNHDA and SQIVND (reference sequence). V lost 8 bases and J lost 1; bases outside the gene matches: 0. The CDR3 loop spans 14 amino acids. The CDR3 DNA sequence: TGTGCCAGTGGACTAGCGGGGGGCACAGATACGCAGTATTTT. It yields the protein CASGLAGGTDTQYF.

The chain combines TRBV27 with TRBJ2-2; D gene uncertain. This CDR3 has 14 residues. Trimming took 6 bases from V and 7 from J, leaving 15 bases between them. Germline-derived CDR1 and CDR2 are MNHEY and SMNVEV (reference sequence). The CDR3 loop is CASSPVVLGGELFF. CDR3 in DNA: TGTGCCAGCAGCCCCGTGGTCCTGGGCGGGGAGCTGTTTTTT.

This clone has only one observation. This chain joins TRBV6-5 and TRBJ2-5; possibly TRBD1 for D (6 bases). Per the germline V gene, CDR1 is MNHEY and CDR2 is SVGAGI. V was trimmed by 10 bases and J by 2 bases, leaving 11 bases between them. The CDR3 is 12 residues long. CDR3 protein: CATEDRQETQYF. The CDR3 DNA follows: TGTGCCACCGAGGACAGACAAGAGACCCAGTACTTC.

The rearrangement joins TRBV30 to TRBJ1-6, with D unclear. The CDR3 loop spans 14 amino acids. Germline loops: CDR1 GTSNPN, CDR2 SVGIG (reference sequence). V lost 4 bases, J lost 0 bases, and 7 bases lay in between. CDR3 residues: CAWTEYSYNSPLHF. CDR3 DNA sequence: TGTGCCTGGACCGAGTACTCCTATAATTCACCCCTCCACTTT.

For this clone: The same CDR3 is also encoded by other DNA sequences in this sample. V gene TRBV9 combines with J gene TRBJ2-3, with D unclear. The CDR3 covers 15 residues. V dropped 0 bases and J dropped 1 base, with 9 bases sitting between them. Germline V gene data show CDR1 as SGDLS and CDR2 as YYNGEE. The CDR3 here is CASSVAGGGTDTQYF. For the CDR3, the DNA is TGTGCCAGCAGCGTAGCAGGCGGAGGCACAGATACGCAGTATTTT.

Written as DNA, the CDR3 is TGTGCCAGCAGCGTAGAATCGGGCAGGGAGACCCAGTACTTC. It codes for CASSVESGRETQYF. The chain employs TRBV9 and TRBJ2-5, with D uncertain. The CDR3 covers 14 residues. V shed 0 bases and J shed 5 bases, with 11 bases lying between them. Per the germline V gene, CDR1 is SGDLS and CDR2 is YYNGEE.

V gene TRBV4-2 combines with J gene TRBJ2-5, with 7 bases aligning to TRBD2. With V trimmed by 1 base and J by 5 bases, 13 bases remained unmatched. The CDR3 sequence is 17 residues long. Germline V gene data show CDR1 as LGHNA and CDR2 as YNFKEQ. The CDR3 DNA follows: TGTGCCAGCAGCCAAGGTGGATGGCGGGGGTCTCCGGAGACCCAGTACTTC. It encodes CASSQGGWRGSPETQYF.

The chain is built from TRBV5-4 and TRBJ2-3, with D maybe TRBD2 (5 bases). Trimming shortened V by 4 bases and J by 1 base, and 16 bases separated the two germline ends. Germline CDR1 reads SGHNT; CDR2 reads YYREEE (reference sequence). The CDR3 runs to 16 residues. The CDR3 protein is CASSLMVGSRTDTQYF. CDR3 bases: TGTGCCAGCAGCCTGATGGTTGGGAGTCGCACAGATACGCAGTATTTT.

The chain uses TRBV7-9 and TRBJ2-1, with D possibly TRBD1 on 6 matching bases. The CDR3 has 17 residues. Germline-derived CDR1 and CDR2 are SEHNR and FQNEAQ (reference sequence). Deletions cut 1 base from V and 4 bases from J, with 17 bases between. CDR3 sequence: CASSLGGLVSPYNEQFF. The CDR3 DNA reads as TGTGCCAGCAGCTTAGGGGGGCTAGTTTCGCCTTACAATGAGCAGTTCTTC.

The rearrangement links TRBV2 to TRBJ1-5; maybe TRBD1 (5 bases). Between the trimmed V and J ends, which lost 1 base and 5 bases, there was a span of 9 bases. From germline, CDR1 is SNHLY and CDR2 FYNNEI. The CDR3 spans 14 residues. The CDR3 spells CASSEVGTYQPQHF. CDR3 nucleotide sequence: TGTGCCAGCAGTGAAGTGGGGACTTATCAGCCCCAGCATTTT.

This clone was recorded once. The genes are TRBV4-3 and TRBJ1-4, with 7 bases fitting TRBD1. The CDR3 runs to 15 residues. From germline, CDR1 is LGHNA and CDR2 YSLEER. The V gene end was trimmed by 0 bases and the J gene end by 7 bases; junction bases not matched to a gene: 5. CDR3 DNA: TGCGCCAGCAGCCAAGAGGGACAGAGTACTGAAAAACTGTTTTTT. Its protein is CASSQEGQSTEKLFF.

The chain recombines TRBV7-6 with TRBJ2-2, with 7 positions matching TRBD2. The CDR3 runs to 17 residues. Losses at the gene ends were 0 bases for V and 5 bases for J; bases not matched to a gene: 9. Germline CDR1 reads SGHVS; CDR2 reads FNYEAQ. The CDR3 protein is CASSLAPTGGGTGELFF. CDR3 nucleotide sequence: TGTGCCAGCAGCTTAGCCCCCACGGGGGGTGGAACCGGGGAGCTGTTTTTT.

The chain uses TRBV27 and TRBJ2-7, with D perhaps matching TRBD1 or TRBD2 (6 bases each). The germline V and J ends were trimmed by 6 bases and 5 bases, with 23 bases remaining between them. Germline V lookup: CDR1 MNHEY, CDR2 SMNVEV (reference sequence). The CDR3 is 16 amino acids. The CDR3 DNA reads as TGTGCCAGCAGCCTTCCCCCCGGGACGGGGGCCCACGAGCAGTACTTC. It specifies CASSLPPGTGAHEQYF.